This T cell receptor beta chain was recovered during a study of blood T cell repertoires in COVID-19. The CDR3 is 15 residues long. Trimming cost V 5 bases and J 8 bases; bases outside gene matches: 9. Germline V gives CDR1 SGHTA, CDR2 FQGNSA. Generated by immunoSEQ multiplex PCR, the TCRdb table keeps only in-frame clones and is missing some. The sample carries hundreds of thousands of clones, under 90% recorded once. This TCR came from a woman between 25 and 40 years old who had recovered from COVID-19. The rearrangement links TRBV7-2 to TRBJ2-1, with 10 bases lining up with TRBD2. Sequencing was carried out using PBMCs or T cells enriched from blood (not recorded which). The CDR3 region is CASSEGSSGSYEQFF. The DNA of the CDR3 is TGTGCCAGCAGCGAAGGCTCTAGCGGGAGCTATGAGCAGTTCTTC.